This T cell receptor beta chain is drawn from a study of cytomegalovirus exposure and HLA in healthy donors. At the level of the study: A preliminary data release comprised approximately 85 million unique TCRs obtained from HLA-typed donors. Notes on the study in general: Most observed TCR sequences were rare, whereas some public TCRs were detected in many donors.

The study ran its PCR with 60 Vbeta and 13 Jbeta primers. Profiled with immunoSEQ multiplex PCR; TCRdb holds only in-frame clones, not every one. The data show about 140,000 clones, just over 70% seen once. Remarks on this clone: Antigen specificity is unknown.

The sample consisted of PBMCs. The receptor was derived from a woman aged 25-40 years in good health and CMV-seronegative.

The chain's CDR3 is CASSFLGTASGELFF. In DNA, the CDR3 is TGTGCCAGCAGCTTCCTCGGGACAGCATCCGGGGAGCTGTTTTTT. This rearrangement joins TRBV11-2 to TRBJ2-2; 7 nucleotides match TRBD1. This CDR3 spans 15 amino acids. Germline V gives CDR1 SGHAT, CDR2 FQNNGV. V trimming: 3 bases; J trimming: 6 bases; junction bases outside the gene matches: 7.